This TCR beta chain stems from a study of shared T cell receptors in the human thymus. Sequencing used immunoSEQ multiplex PCR; TCRdb keeps in-frame clones, though not all of them. Counted here are more than 550,000 clones, approximately 85% occurring once; the ten biggest clones make up under 0.012%. The same sample was also used in a study of human thymus T cells. This second report adds: The thymus tissue came from resections taken during corrective heart surgery. Use of V and J genes seemed skewed within the thymic and blood repertoires. Related research has reported that thymic repertoires overlap highly among unrelated individuals.

The material sequenced was thymocytes. This sequence was found in a girl under three years old with a congenital heart defect.

The CDR3 loop reads CASVWENPYEQYF. CDR3 in DNA: TGTGCCAGCGTGTGGGAGAACCCCTACGAGCAGTACTTC. The gene calls are TRBV2 and TRBJ2-7; the D gene is possibly TRBD2 (5 bases). With 8 bases removed from V and 2 bases from J, the gap between germline ends came to 13 bases. The CDR3 length is 13 residues. The germline gives CDR1 SNHLY, CDR2 FYNNEI.